Listed here is a single TCR beta chain. TCRdb's table, derived via immunoSEQ multiplex PCR, lists solely in-frame clones and lacks some. The table shows about 92,000 clones, with roughly 92% occurring only once. The data belong to a study of T cell changes during pregnancy in multiple sclerosis. V lost 3 bases, J lost 2 bases, and 6 bases lay in between. Germline V gives CDR1 KGHSH, CDR2 LQKENI. CDR3 length: 13 residues. The origin of this receptor is a female donor with multiple sclerosis, enrolled in a pregnancy study. Sequences were derived from peripheral blood, sampled in the first trimester of pregnancy. The chain combines TRBV18 with TRBJ2-3; D is undetermined. Written as DNA, the CDR3 is TGTGCCAGCTCACCTGGCAACACAGATACGCAGTATTTT. Its translation: CASSPGNTDTQYF.